These 32 T cell receptor beta chains were sequenced from one sample in a study of patients and donors after allogeneic stem cell transplantation. In TCRdb, the RT-PCR reads were re-called with MiXCR into one record per CDR3 protein. The table shows about 960,000 distinct CDR3 sequences, with more than 15% occurring only once. Sequencing was performed on blood, either unsorted or a sorted T cell fraction (not recorded which). The receptors originated from a human donor who was either an allogeneic HSCT recipient or a stem cell or donor lymphocyte infusion donor (not recorded which). It is not recorded whose cells these are; they may come from a transplant donor.

The genes are TRBV25-1 and TRBJ2-7; possibly TRBD1 or TRBD2 for D (5 bases each). Between the trimmed V and J ends, which lost 0 bases and 3 bases, there was a span of 12 bases. The CDR3 is 15 residues long. CDR1 is MGHDK, CDR2 SYGVNS, per germline. CDR3 coding DNA: TGTGCCAGCAGTGAATATGGCCTGGGGGTCTACGAGCAGTACTTC. Protein product: CASSEYGLGVYEQYF.

The V gene is TRBV7-2, the J gene TRBJ1-5; maybe TRBD1 (6 bases). Per germline, CDR1 SGHTA and CDR2 FQGNSA. This CDR3 region has 15 residues. Between the trimmed V and J ends, which lost 2 bases and 2 bases, there was a span of 10 bases. The CDR3 is CASSLHRAGNQPQHF. The CDR3 DNA follows: TGTGCCAGCAGCTTACACAGGGCGGGCAATCAGCCCCAGCATTTT.

The V gene is TRBV4-3, the J gene TRBJ2-7; D possibly corresponds to TRBD2 (5 bases). Trimming pared 0 bases from V and 3 bases from J, leaving 12 bases between. The CDR3 length is 15 residues. The germline gives CDR1 LGHNA, CDR2 YSLEER. The CDR3 sequence is CASSQDLPGYYEQYF. CDR3 sequence (DNA): TGCGCCAGCAGCCAAGATCTTCCGGGGTACTACGAGCAGTACTTC.

This clonotype has more than one count but fewer than ten. The chain is built from TRBV12-3 or TRBV12-4 and TRBJ2-6, with no clear D. Trimming took 7 bases from V and 1 from J, leaving 11 bases between them. This CDR3 is 15 amino acids long. The CDR3 loop is CASTQVGSGANVLTF. CDR3 bases: TGTGCCAGCACCCAGGTCGGTTCTGGGGCCAACGTCCTGACTTTC.

The CDR3 region is CASSLLQRPSTDTQYF. CDR3 nucleotides: TGTGCCAGCAGCTTGCTCCAGCGACCTAGCACAGATACGCAGTATTTT. This chain links TRBV5-6 with TRBJ2-3; D unresolved. The V end was cut by 1 base, the J end by 0 bases, with 12 bases between. Germline CDR1 is SGHDT and CDR2 is YYEEEE. The CDR3 loop spans 16 amino acids.

This clonotype was seen only a few times. This sequence joins TRBV7-9 and TRBJ2-5; 11 nucleotides align to TRBD2. With 4 bases clipped from V and 1 base from J, the junction kept 5 bases outside the gene matches. Germline-derived CDR1 and CDR2 are SEHNR and FQNEAQ (reference sequence). The CDR3 contains 16 residues. The CDR3 DNA follows: TGTGCCAGCAGCTCCCGACTAGCGGGACTCCAAGAGACCCAGTACTTC. Amino acids: CASSSRLAGLQETQYF. The full variable domain, completed using reference TRBV7-9 and TRBJ2-5, is DTGVSQNPRHKITKRGQNVTFRCDPISEHNRLYWYRQTLGQGPEFLTYFQNEAQLEKSRLLSDRFSAERPKGSFSTLEIQRTEQGDSAMYLCASSSRLAGLQETQYFGPGTRLLVL.

The CDR3 nucleotides are TGTGCCAGCAGCTCATCCGGGACAGGGACGCAATATGGCTACACCTTC. Translation gives CASSSSGTGTQYGYTF. This chain connects TRBV7-8 to TRBJ1-2, with TRBD1 matching 9 bases. Germline-derived CDR1 and CDR2 are SGHVS and FQNEAQ. This CDR3 is 16 amino acids long. The junction had 11 bases not matched to a gene; V was cut back by 4 bases and J by 5 bases.

Many counts were recorded for this clonotype. The chain joins TRBV15 to TRBJ2-1; 11 bases match TRBD2. The CDR3 loop spans 19 amino acids. J lost 3 bases, V lost 0 bases, and 10 bases had no gene match. Germline lookup yields CDR1 LNHNV and CDR2 YYDKDF (reference sequence). CDR3 loop: CATSREAVLAGGLYNEQFF. The CDR3 DNA is TGTGCCACCAGCAGAGAAGCGGTCCTAGCGGGGGGCCTCTACAATGAGCAGTTCTTC.

At least ten counts were recorded for this clonotype. The chain recombines TRBV7-2 with TRBJ2-1; 12 nucleotides agree with TRBD2. V dropped 5 bases and J dropped 7; count of bases not matched to a gene: 6. The CDR3 consists of 15 residues. CDR1 and CDR2 from the germline V gene are SGHTA and FQGNSA. CDR3 bases: TGTGCCAGCAGCCCTAGCGGGAGGGCCAGGAATGAGCAGTTCTTC. The encoded protein is CASSPSGRARNEQFF.

J is TRBJ1-1 and V is TRBV12-3 or TRBV12-4; D gene ambiguous. Trimming pared 4 bases from V and 1 base from J, leaving 10 bases between. This CDR3 has 14 amino acids. DNA of the CDR3: TGTGCCAGCAGTTCTGGACTGACGAACACTGAAGCTTTCTTT. It translates to CASSSGLTNTEAFF.

This clonotype was counted between two and nine times. The chain employs TRBV7-9 and TRBJ1-3, with 9 bases matching TRBD1. CDR1 and CDR2 (germline): SEHNR, FQNEAQ (reference sequence). CDR3 length: 15 residues. V trimming: 5 bases; J trimming: 4 bases; junction bases outside the gene matches: 6. The CDR3 sequence is CASSDPDRGGNTIYF. The CDR3 DNA reads as TGTGCCAGCAGCGACCCGGACAGGGGAGGAAACACCATATATTTT.

This clonotype was detected a few times. The rearrangement uses TRBV7-2 and TRBJ1-2, with 11 bases fitting TRBD1. The CDR3 covers 17 residues. Trimming cost V 5 bases and J 1 base; bases outside gene matches: 9. Germline V gene lookup returns CDR1 SGHTA and CDR2 FQGNSA. The CDR3 coding sequence is TGTGCCAGCAGCCTATGGACAGGGGGCGGTTTTAACTATGGCTACACCTTC. Translating gives CASSLWTGGGFNYGYTF.

This clonotype showed up just a few times. V gene TRBV4-1 combines with J gene TRBJ2-1; 13 nucleotides match TRBD2. The J segment lost 8 bases and the V segment lost 4 bases, leaving 5 bases of the junction unmatched. Germline V gene lookup returns CDR1 MGHRA and CDR2 YSYEKL. The CDR3 sequence is 15 residues long. CDR3 in DNA: TGCGCCAGCAGCCCGACTAGCGGGAGGATCCATGAGCAGTTCTTC. This gives the protein CASSPTSGRIHEQFF.

The chain links TRBV3-1 to TRBJ2-4; 7 positions agree with TRBD2. Germline lookup yields CDR1 LGHDT and CDR2 YNNKEL (reference sequence). V was clipped by 0 bases and J by 6 bases; unmatched bases: 8. The CDR3 consists of 16 residues. The CDR3 bases are TGTGCCAGCAGCCAAGAAAGGAAGCGGGGCTTAAACATTCAGTACTTC. Residues: CASSQERKRGLNIQYF.

This clonotype was picked up many times. CDR3 in DNA: TGCGCCAGCAGCCAGACAGATTCCTACGAGCAGTACTTC. This codes for CASSQTDSYEQYF. This chain uses TRBV4-1 with TRBJ2-7; D possibly corresponds to TRBD1 (5 bases). CDR3 length: 13 amino acids. CDR1 and CDR2 from the germline V gene are MGHRA and YSYEKL. V was clipped by 3 bases and J by 1 base, with 7 bases between them.

The chain employs TRBV7-9 and TRBJ2-7; D possibly corresponds to TRBD2 (6 bases). Trimming removed 5 bases at V and 3 bases at J, with 17 bases between. There are 15 residues in the CDR3. Germline CDR1 and CDR2: SEHNR and FQNEAQ (reference sequence). The CDR3 loop is CASSERNSGVYEQYF. In nucleotides, the CDR3 is TGTGCCAGCAGCGAACGTAACTCGGGGGTCTACGAGCAGTACTTC.

This clonotype was counted a few times. This sequence may be a read error, since a much larger clone differs from it by one base. The V gene is TRBV7-2, the J gene TRBJ1-5; 7 bases align to TRBD1. Losses at the gene ends were 5 bases for V and 7 bases for J; bases not matched to a gene: 5. This CDR3 comprises 13 residues. The germline V gene encodes CDR1 SGHTA and CDR2 FQGNSA. Written as DNA, the CDR3 is TGTGCCAGCAGCCAGGACAGGAAACAGCCCCAGCATTTT. This encodes CASSQDRKQPQHF.

The genes are TRBV12-3 or TRBV12-4 and TRBJ2-4; the D gene is possibly TRBD2 (5 bases). This CDR3 contains 15 residues. Between the trimmed V and J ends, which lost 5 bases and 11 bases, there was a span of 22 bases. The CDR3 coding sequence is TGTGCCAGCAGTCCTATTAATGCCCACACGGACTTTCAGTACTTC. This encodes CASSPINAHTDFQYF.

This clonotype has only a few counts. This chain joins TRBV18 and TRBJ1-1; maybe TRBD1 (5 bases). Germline V lookup: CDR1 KGHSH, CDR2 LQKENI. This CDR3 region has 15 residues. V lost 2 bases to trimming and J lost 8 bases, with 18 bases between them. The CDR3 DNA follows: TGTGCCAGCTCACCAAAGTCCGGGGCCAATGTAGAAGCTTTCTTT. Translated: CASSPKSGANVEAFF.

The table lists this clonotype with a few counts. CDR3 sequence reads: CASSGQDSNYGYTF. As DNA, the CDR3 is TGTGCCAGCTCGGGACAGGACTCTAACTATGGCTACACCTTC. The rearrangement links TRBV18 to TRBJ1-2; TRBD1 matches 8 bases. Germline-derived CDR1 and CDR2 are KGHSH and LQKENI. The length of the CDR3 is 14 residues. V lost 6 bases, J lost 0 bases, and 3 bases stayed unmatched.

The chain combines TRBV7-9 with TRBJ1-1; D unclear. Germline values: CDR1 SEHNR, CDR2 FQNEAQ (reference sequence). This CDR3 region has 14 residues. V was pared by 6 bases and J by 3 bases, with 14 bases between. The CDR3 loop reads CASRPPGSHTEAFF. Written as DNA, the CDR3 is TGTGCCAGCAGACCTCCCGGAAGTCACACTGAAGCTTTCTTT.

The DNA for the CDR3 is TGTGCCAGCAGCTTAAGGGTAGCGGGATCTTACGAGCAGTACTTC. The encoded protein is CASSLRVAGSYEQYF. V gene TRBV7-2 combines with J gene TRBJ2-7; 8 bases line up with TRBD2. The CDR3 is 15 residues long. After removal of 2 bases from V and 4 bases from J, the junction contained 7 bases not matched to a gene. Looked up from germline, CDR1 is SGHTA and CDR2 is FQGNSA.

This chain joins TRBV11-3 and TRBJ2-5; TRBD2 aligns across 13 bases. Germline lookup yields CDR1 SGHNT and CDR2 YENEEA. This CDR3 is 15 amino acids long. J gave up 7 bases and V 4 bases, and 6 bases lay outside the gene matches. The CDR3 spells CASSYRLAGGGTQYF. The CDR3 region has the DNA TGTGCCAGCAGCTACCGACTAGCGGGAGGAGGGACCCAGTACTTC.

V is TRBV7-2 and J is TRBJ1-1; D not certain. This CDR3 comprises 13 residues. Germline CDR1 is SGHTA and CDR2 is FQGNSA. With 6 bases removed from V and 4 bases from J, the gap between germline ends came to 12 bases. DNA for the CDR3: TGTGCCAGCAGGTTTGTTGGTGGCACTGAAGCTTTCTTT. It encodes CASRFVGGTEAFF. Together with reference TRBV7-2 and TRBJ1-1, the CDR3 gives the full variable domain: GAGVSQSPSNKVTEKGKDVELRCDPISGHTALYWYRQSLGQGLEFLIYFQGNSAPDKSGLPSDRFSAERTGGSVSTLTIQRTQQEDSAVYLCASRFVGGTEAFFGQGTRLTVV.

CDR3: CASSLGLAQASSYEQYF. CDR3 sequence (DNA): TGCGCCAGCAGCTTGGGACTAGCGCAGGCTAGCTCCTACGAGCAGTACTTC. The rearrangement uses TRBV5-1 and TRBJ2-7; 8 bases align to TRBD2. Germline CDR1 and CDR2: SGHRS and YFSETQ. J was trimmed by 0 bases and V by 0 bases; bases with no gene match: 8. CDR3 size: 17 residues.

CDR3 in amino acids: CASSEADYSNQPQHF. The CDR3 region has the DNA TGTGCCAGCAGTGAGGCGGATTATAGCAATCAGCCCCAGCATTTT. The genes are TRBV6-1 and TRBJ1-5; D gene uncertain. The germline CDR1 and CDR2 sequences are MNHNS and SASEGT. This CDR3 spans 15 amino acids. Trimming took off 3 bases at V and 0 bases at J, with 9 bases between the two ends.

This clonotype was observed a few times. CDR3 sequence (DNA): TGCGCCAGCAGCAAGCGGGGGGCTAACACAGATACGCAGTATTTT. Amino acids: CASSKRGANTDTQYF. The chain couples TRBV4-3 to TRBJ2-3; 9 bases map to TRBD2. The CDR3 consists of 15 residues. Germline V lookup: CDR1 LGHNA, CDR2 YSLEER. V lost 5 bases to trimming and J lost 2 bases; unmatched junction nucleotides: 5.

This chain connects TRBV12-3 or TRBV12-4 to TRBJ2-7; TRBD2 matches at 9 bases. With V trimmed by 5 bases and J by 6 bases, 8 bases remained unmatched. The CDR3 runs 14 residues. The DNA for the CDR3 is TGTGCCAGCAGTGCTAGCGGGGCCCCCCGCGAGCAGTACTTC. Amino acid sequence: CASSASGAPREQYF.

This CDR3 reads CSARDLTGQHTGVSYEQYF. The DNA for the CDR3 is TGCAGTGCTAGAGACTTAACGGGACAGCACACGGGAGTGTCCTACGAGCAGTACTTC. The rearrangement links TRBV20-1 to TRBJ2-7, with D tentatively TRBD1 (7 bases). Germline values: CDR1 DFQATT, CDR2 SNEGSKA (reference sequence). CDR3 length: 19 residues. Trimming left V 0 bases short and J 1 base short, with 25 bases between.

The sample holds a few counts of this clonotype. This chain uses TRBV20-1 with TRBJ2-7, with TRBD1 matching over 11 bases. CDR1 and CDR2 from the germline V gene are DFQATT and SNEGSKA (reference sequence). CDR3 length: 14 residues. V trimming: 3 bases; J trimming: 3 bases; junction bases outside the gene matches: 4. CDR3: CSASPGTGGYEQYF. Here the CDR3 DNA reads TGCAGTGCTAGTCCCGGGACAGGGGGCTACGAGCAGTACTTC.

This rearrangement joins TRBV7-8 to TRBJ2-1; 9 bases fit TRBD2. From germline, CDR1 is SGHVS and CDR2 FQNEAQ. The J segment lost 9 bases and the V segment lost 5 bases, leaving 8 bases of the junction unmatched. The CDR3 has 14 residues. Written as DNA, the CDR3 is TGTGCCAGCAGCATTAGCGGGAGTGGGAGTGAGCAGTTCTTC. Translating it yields CASSISGSGSEQFF.

This chain links TRBV24-1 with TRBJ2-2; possible D gene TRBD1, 6 bases. Trimming removed 4 bases at V and 4 bases at J, with 12 bases between. The CDR3 is 15 amino acids. Germline CDR1 is KGHDR and CDR2 is SFDVKD. The CDR3 sequence is CATSEFNRVTGELFF. CDR3 nucleotide sequence: TGTGCCACCAGTGAGTTCAACAGGGTCACCGGGGAGCTGTTTTTT.